The clone carrying this TCR beta chain was seen only a few times. The target antigen is unknown. From 5'RACE with constant-segment primers came TCR alpha and TCR beta cDNA libraries that carried sample barcodes and UMIs. Each CDR3 protein is one row after TCRdb ran MiXCR on the 5' RACE reads. The data hold about 350,000 distinct CDR3 sequences, with approximately 15% observed a single time. These data originate in a study of T-cell memory formation after mild COVID-19. Study conclusions and caveats: In pre-infection memory, a portion of responding clones appeared, which suggested that cross-reactive memory joined. Mainly in CM and EM were contracting CD4+ clones; CD8+ were in EMRA. Clonal second-wave expansions that peaked on day 37 had unconfirmed SARS-CoV-2 specificity.

The clonotype comes from a man younger than 30 who had mild COVID-19 (a few samples of this study predate the infection). Cell type and time point are not known. Sequencing used PBMCs or a T cell subset sorted from them (not recorded which).

The CDR3 DNA follows: TGTGCCAGCAGTTACACCAACAGGGAGCAGACCCAGTACTTC. Its protein is CASSYTNREQTQYF. The chain carries TRBV6-6 and TRBJ2-5, with D perhaps TRBD1 (6 bases). Per germline, CDR1 MNHNY and CDR2 SVGAGI (reference sequence). V lost 2 bases and J lost 6, with 13 bases in between. The CDR3 sequence is 14 residues long.